Sequencing of this TCR beta chain was carried out in a study of T cells in Graves' hyperthyroidism and ophthalmopathy. Study-wide points: Most thyroid clonotypes with frequency above 0.001 were detected in blood. Stable hyperthyroidism and ophthalmopathy were separated using 13 V-J signatures.

This clonotype was counted ten times or more. Its cognate antigen is unknown. TCR beta CDR3 regions were amplified from RNA. Carried out on the TCR CDR3, a first-round RT-PCR used the HTBI primer set. TCRdb ran MiXCR on the multiplex PCR reads and lists one entry per CDR3 protein. The sample lists around 540,000 distinct CDR3 sequences, 15% to 20% occurring once. The germline gives CDR1 SGHVS, CDR2 FQNEAQ. This CDR3 comprises 16 residues. V was clipped by 4 bases and J by 2 bases; unmatched bases: 8. For ophthalmopathy patients, the Clinical Activity Score was at least 3 and the NOSPECS grade at least 4; duration was under 3 months. Patients were excluded for uncontrolled infection, other autoimmune disease, pregnancy or lactation.

The rearrangement uses TRBV7-8 and TRBJ2-3; 8 positions match TRBD1. The sequenced material came from blood. The source is a woman aged 25 to 39 with Graves' ophthalmopathy. The CDR3 coding sequence is TGTGCCAGCAGCTACCCCGACAGGGGATTCACAGATACGCAGTATTTT. Translated: CASSYPDRGFTDTQYF.